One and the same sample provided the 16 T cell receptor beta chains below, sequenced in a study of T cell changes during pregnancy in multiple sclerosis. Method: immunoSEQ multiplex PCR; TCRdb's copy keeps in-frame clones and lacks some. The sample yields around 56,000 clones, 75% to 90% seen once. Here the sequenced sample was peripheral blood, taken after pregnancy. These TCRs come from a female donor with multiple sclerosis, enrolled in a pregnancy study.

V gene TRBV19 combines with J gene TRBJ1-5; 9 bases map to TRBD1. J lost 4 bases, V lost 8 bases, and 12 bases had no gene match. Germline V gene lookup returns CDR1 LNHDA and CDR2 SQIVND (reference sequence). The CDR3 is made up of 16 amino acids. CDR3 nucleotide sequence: TGTGCCAGTCAGCGGCGGACAGGGGATGATAATCAGCCCCAGCATTTT. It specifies CASQRRTGDDNQPQHF.

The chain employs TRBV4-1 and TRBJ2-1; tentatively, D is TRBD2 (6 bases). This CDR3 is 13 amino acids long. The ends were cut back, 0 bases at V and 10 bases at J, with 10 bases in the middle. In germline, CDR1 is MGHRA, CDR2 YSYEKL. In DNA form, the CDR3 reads TGCGCCAGCAGCCAAGACCCAGCGGGCGAGCAGTTCTTC. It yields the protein CASSQDPAGEQFF.

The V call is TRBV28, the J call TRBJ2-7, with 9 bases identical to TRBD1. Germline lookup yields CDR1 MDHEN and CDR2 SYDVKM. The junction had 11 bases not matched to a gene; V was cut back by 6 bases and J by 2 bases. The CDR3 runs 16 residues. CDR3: CASSGTPGTGPYEQYF. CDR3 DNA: TGTGCCAGCAGCGGAACCCCCGGGACAGGGCCCTACGAGCAGTACTTC.

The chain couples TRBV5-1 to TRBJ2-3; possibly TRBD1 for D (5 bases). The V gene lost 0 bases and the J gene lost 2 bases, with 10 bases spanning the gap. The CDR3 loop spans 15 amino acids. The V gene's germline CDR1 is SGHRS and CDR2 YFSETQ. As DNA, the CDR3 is TGCGCCAGCAGCTTGGAGGGGTGGGCCACAGATACGCAGTATTTT. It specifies CASSLEGWATDTQYF.

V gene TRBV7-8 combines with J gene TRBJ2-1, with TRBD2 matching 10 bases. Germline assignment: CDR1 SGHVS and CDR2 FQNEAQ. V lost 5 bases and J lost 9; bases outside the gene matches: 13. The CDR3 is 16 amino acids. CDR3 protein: CASSPTSSGGAGEQFF. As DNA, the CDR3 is TGTGCCAGCAGCCCAACATCCAGCGGGGGGGCAGGTGAGCAGTTCTTC. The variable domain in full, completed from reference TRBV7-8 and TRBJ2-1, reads GAGVSQSPRYKVAKRGQDVALRCDPISGHVSLFWYQQALGQGPEFLTYFQNEAQLDKSGLPSDRFFAERPEGSVSTLKIQRTQQEDSAVYLCASSPTSSGGAGEQFFGPGTRLTVL.

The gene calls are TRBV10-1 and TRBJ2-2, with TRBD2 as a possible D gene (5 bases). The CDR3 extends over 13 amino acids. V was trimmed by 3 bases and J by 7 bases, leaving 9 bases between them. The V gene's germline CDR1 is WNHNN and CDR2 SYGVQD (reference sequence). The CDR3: CASSDQAGGELFF. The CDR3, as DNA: TGCGCCAGCAGTGACCAGGCGGGCGGGGAGCTGTTTTTT.

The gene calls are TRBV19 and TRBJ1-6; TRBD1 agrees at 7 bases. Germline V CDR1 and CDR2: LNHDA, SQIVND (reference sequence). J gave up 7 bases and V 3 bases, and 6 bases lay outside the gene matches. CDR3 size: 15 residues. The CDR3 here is CASSIVARGNSPLHF. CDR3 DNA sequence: TGTGCCAGTAGTATTGTCGCCAGGGGGAATTCACCCCTCCACTTT.

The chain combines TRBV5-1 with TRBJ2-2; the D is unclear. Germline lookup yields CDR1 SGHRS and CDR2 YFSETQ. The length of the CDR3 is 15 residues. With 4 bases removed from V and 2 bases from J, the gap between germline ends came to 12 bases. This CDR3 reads CASSPGPANTGELFF. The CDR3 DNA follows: TGCGCCAGCAGCCCGGGTCCGGCAAACACCGGGGAGCTGTTTTTT.

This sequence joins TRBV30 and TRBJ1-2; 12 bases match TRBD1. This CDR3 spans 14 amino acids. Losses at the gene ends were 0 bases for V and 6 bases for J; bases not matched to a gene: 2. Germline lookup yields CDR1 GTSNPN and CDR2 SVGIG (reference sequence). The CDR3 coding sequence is TGTGCCTGGAGTGTAGGGACAGGGGGCCATGGCTACACCTTC. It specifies CAWSVGTGGHGYTF.

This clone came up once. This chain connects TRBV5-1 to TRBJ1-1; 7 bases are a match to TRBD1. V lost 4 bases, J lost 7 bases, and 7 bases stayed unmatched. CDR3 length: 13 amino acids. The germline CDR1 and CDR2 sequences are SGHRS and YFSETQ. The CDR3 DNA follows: TGCGCCAGCAGCATAGAGACAGGGCTTGAAGCTTTCTTT. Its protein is CASSIETGLEAFF.

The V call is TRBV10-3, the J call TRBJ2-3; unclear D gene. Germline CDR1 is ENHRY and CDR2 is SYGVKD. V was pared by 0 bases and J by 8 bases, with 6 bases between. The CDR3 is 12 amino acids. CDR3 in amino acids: CAISESTGTQYF. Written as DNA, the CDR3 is TGTGCCATCAGTGAGTCGACGGGTACGCAGTATTTT.

CDR3 region: CASQMTGVNPNTEAFF. CDR3 DNA: TGTGCCAGCCAGATGACAGGGGTTAACCCCAACACTGAAGCTTTCTTT. The chain recombines TRBV19 with TRBJ1-1, with 8 bases aligning to TRBD1. V trimming: 9 bases; J trimming: 2 bases; junction bases outside the gene matches: 14. In germline, CDR1 is LNHDA, CDR2 SQIVND (reference sequence). This CDR3 has 16 amino acids.

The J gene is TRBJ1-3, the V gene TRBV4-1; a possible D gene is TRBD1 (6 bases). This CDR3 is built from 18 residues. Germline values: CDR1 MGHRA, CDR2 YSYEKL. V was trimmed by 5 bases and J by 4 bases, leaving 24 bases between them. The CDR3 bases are TGCGCCAGCAGCGGCGCCGGGACACCGGCCCGAGTCGGAAACACCATATATTTT. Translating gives CASSGAGTPARVGNTIYF.

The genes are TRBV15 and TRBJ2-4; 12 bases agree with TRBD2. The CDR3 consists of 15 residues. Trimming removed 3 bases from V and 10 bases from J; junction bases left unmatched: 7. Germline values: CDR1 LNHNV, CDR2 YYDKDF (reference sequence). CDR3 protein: CATSRLAGGPGIQYF. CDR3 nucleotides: TGTGCCACCAGCAGGCTAGCGGGGGGGCCGGGGATTCAGTACTTC.

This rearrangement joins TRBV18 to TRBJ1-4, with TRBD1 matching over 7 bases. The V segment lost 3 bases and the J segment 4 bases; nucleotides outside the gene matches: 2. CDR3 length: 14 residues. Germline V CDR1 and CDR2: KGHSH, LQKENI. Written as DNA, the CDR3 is TGTGCCAGCTCACCGGGACAGAATAATGAAAAACTGTTTTTT. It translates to CASSPGQNNEKLFF.

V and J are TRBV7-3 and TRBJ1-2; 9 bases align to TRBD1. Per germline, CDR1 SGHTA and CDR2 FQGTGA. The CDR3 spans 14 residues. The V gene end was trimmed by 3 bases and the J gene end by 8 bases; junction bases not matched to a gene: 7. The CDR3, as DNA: TGTGCCAGCAGCTTGGCCGGGACAGGGTACGGCTACACCTTC. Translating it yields CASSLAGTGYGYTF.